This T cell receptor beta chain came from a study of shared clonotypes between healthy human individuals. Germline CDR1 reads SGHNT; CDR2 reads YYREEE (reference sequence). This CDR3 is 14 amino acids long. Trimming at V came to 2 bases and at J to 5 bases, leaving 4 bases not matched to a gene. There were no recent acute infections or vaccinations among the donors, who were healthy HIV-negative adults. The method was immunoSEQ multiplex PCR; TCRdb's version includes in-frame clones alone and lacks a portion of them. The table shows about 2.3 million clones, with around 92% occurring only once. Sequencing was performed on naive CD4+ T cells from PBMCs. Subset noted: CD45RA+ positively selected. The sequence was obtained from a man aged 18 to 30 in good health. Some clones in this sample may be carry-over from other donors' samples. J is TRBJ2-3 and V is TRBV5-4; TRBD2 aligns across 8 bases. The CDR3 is CASSFVAGGDTQYF. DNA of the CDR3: TGTGCCAGCAGCTTCGTTGCGGGAGGAGATACGCAGTATTTT. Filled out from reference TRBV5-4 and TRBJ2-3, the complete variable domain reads ETGVTQSPTHLIKTRGQQVTLRCSSQSGHNTVSWYQQALGQGPQFIFQYYREEENGRGNFPPRFSGLQFPNYSSELNVNALELDDSALYLCASSFVAGGDTQYFGPGTRLTVL.